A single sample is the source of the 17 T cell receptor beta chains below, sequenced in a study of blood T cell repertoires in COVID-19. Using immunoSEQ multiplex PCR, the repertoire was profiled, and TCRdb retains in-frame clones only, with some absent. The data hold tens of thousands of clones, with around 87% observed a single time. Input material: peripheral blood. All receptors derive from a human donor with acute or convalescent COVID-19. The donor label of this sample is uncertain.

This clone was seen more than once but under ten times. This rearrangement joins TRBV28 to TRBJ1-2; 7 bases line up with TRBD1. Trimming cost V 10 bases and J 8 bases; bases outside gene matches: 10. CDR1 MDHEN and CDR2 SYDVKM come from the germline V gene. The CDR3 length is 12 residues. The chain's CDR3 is CATRTGPDGYTF. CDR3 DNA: TGTGCCACCAGGACAGGTCCGGACGGCTACACCTTC.

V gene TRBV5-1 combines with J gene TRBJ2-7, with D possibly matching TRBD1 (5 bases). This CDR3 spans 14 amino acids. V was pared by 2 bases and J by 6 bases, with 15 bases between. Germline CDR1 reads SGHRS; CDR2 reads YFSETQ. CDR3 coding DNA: TGCGCCAGCAGCTTTGGGGCAGGGTCGGGCGAGCAGTACGTC. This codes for CASSFGAGSGEQYV.

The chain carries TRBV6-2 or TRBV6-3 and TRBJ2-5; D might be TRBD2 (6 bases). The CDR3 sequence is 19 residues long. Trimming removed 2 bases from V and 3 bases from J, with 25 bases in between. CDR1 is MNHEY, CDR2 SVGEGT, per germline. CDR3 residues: CASSYVLGSGRRAEETQYF. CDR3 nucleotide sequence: TGTGCCAGCAGTTACGTTTTGGGATCGGGTCGGAGGGCGGAAGAGACCCAGTACTTC.

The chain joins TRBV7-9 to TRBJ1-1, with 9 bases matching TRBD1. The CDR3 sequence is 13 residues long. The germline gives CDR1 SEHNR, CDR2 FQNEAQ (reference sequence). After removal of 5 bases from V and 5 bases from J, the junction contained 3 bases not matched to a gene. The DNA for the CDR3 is TGTGCCAGCAGCGAGACAGGGGGGACTGAAGCTTTCTTT. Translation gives CASSETGGTEAFF.

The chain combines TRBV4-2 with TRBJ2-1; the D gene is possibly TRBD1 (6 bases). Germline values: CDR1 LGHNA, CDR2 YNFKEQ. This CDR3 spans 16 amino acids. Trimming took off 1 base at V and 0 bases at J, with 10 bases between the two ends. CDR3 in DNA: TGTGCCAGCAGCCAAGTTAGGGGGACCTCCTACAATGAGCAGTTCTTC. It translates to CASSQVRGTSYNEQFF.

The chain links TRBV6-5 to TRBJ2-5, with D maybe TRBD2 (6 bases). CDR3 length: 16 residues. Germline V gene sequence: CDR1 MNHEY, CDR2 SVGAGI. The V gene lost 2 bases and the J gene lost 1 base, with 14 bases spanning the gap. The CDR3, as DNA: TGTGCCAGCAGTTACCGTCCGGGGAGGCCCCAAGAGACCCAGTACTTC. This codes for CASSYRPGRPQETQYF.

CDR3 DNA sequence: TGTGCCAGCATTCTGGGCAGGGGGAAAGAGCAGTACTTC. Its translation: CASILGRGKEQYF. The chain couples TRBV2 to TRBJ2-7; 7 positions match TRBD1. Germline values: CDR1 SNHLY, CDR2 FYNNEI. V lost 7 bases, J lost 7 bases, and 10 bases stayed unmatched. The CDR3 is 13 amino acids.

This CDR3 reads CASSLRQGAYEQYF. The DNA of the CDR3 is TGTGCCAGCAGCTTACGACAGGGTGCCTACGAGCAGTACTTC. The chain is built from TRBV7-2 and TRBJ2-7, with 7 bases aligning to TRBD1. The CDR3 is 14 residues long. Per the germline V gene, CDR1 is SGHTA and CDR2 is FQGNSA. The J segment lost 2 bases and the V segment lost 2 bases, leaving 3 bases of the junction unmatched.

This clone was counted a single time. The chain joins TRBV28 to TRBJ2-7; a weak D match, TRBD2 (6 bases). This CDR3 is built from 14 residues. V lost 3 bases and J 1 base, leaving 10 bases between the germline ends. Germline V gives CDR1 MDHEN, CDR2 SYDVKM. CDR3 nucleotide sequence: TGTGCCAGCAGTTTTGTCCGGGGGTCCTACGAGCAGTACTTC. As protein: CASSFVRGSYEQYF.

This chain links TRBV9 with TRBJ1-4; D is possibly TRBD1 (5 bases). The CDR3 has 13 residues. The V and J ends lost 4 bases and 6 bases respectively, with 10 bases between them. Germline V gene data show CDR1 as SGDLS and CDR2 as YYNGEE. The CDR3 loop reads CASSLDTDEKLFF. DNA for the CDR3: TGTGCCAGCAGCCTGGACACGGATGAAAAACTGTTTTTT.

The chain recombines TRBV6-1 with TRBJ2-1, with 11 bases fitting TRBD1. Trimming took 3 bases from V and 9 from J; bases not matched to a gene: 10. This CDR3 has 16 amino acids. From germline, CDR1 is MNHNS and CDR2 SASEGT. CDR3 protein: CASSDSPGTGGGEQFF. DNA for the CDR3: TGTGCCAGCAGTGATTCCCCCGGGACAGGGGGAGGTGAGCAGTTCTTC.

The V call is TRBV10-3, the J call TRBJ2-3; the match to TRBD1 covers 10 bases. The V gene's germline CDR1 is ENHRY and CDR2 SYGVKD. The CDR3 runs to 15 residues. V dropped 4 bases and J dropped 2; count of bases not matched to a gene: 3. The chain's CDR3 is CAISGTGGLTDTQYF. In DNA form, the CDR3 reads TGTGCCATCAGTGGGACAGGGGGACTCACAGATACGCAGTATTTT.

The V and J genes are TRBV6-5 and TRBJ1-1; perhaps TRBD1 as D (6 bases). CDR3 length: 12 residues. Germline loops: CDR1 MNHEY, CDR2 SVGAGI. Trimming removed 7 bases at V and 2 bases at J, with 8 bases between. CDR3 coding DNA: TGTGCCAGCAAGGACAGAAACACTGAAGCTTTCTTT. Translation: CASKDRNTEAFF.

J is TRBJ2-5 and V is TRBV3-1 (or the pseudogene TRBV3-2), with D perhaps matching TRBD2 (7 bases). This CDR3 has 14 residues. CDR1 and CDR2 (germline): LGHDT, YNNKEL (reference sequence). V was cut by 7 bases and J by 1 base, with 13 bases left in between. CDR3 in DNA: TGTGCCAGCACCTCCGGGGGGCTCCAAGAGACCCAGTACTTC. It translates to CASTSGGLQETQYF.

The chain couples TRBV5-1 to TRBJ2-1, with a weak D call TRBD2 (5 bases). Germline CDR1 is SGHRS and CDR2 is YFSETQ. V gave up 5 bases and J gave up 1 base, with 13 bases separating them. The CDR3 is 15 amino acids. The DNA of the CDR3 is TGCGCCAGCAGACCACGGACTTCATCCTACAATGAGCAGTTCTTC. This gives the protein CASRPRTSSYNEQFF.

CDR3 protein: CASSYRQGAETQYF. CDR3 nucleotides: TGTGCCAGCAGTTACAGGCAGGGGGCGGAGACCCAGTACTTC. This chain joins TRBV6-6 and TRBJ2-5; 8 bases match TRBD1. Germline CDR1 is MNHNY and CDR2 is SVGAGI (reference sequence). Germline trimming cut 2 bases from V and 5 bases from J; bases unmatched to any gene: 4. CDR3 length: 14 amino acids.

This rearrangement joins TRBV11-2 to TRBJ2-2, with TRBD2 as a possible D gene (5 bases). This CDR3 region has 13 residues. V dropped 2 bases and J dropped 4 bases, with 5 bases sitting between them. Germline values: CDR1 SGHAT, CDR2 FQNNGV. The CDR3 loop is CASSLSGTGELFF. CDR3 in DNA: TGTGCCAGCAGCTTAAGCGGCACCGGGGAGCTGTTTTTT.